This TCR beta chain was sequenced for a study of T cells after yellow fever vaccination. Study-wide points: Boosting was followed by the reappearance of most primary-vaccination clones (approximately 95% CD4, about 88% CD8). Faster peaking, at day 5 versus 15, marked a secondary response that was weaker.

Trimming pared 3 bases from V and 2 bases from J, leaving 14 bases between. Germline V CDR1 and CDR2: LGHNA, YSLEER. CDR3 length equals 16 residues. The table lists this clonotype with many counts. Its specificity is unknown. Template switching with 5'RACE generated the TCR cDNA and added a universal primer site and UMIs. TCRdb fed the 5' RACE reads into MiXCR, producing one record per CDR3 protein. The profile shows 300,000 to 400,000 distinct CDR3 sequences, about 7.8% of them singletons. The sequences come from PBMCs, collected more than 35 days after the first yellow fever vaccination. This chain uses TRBV4-3 with TRBJ2-1, with D possibly matching TRBD1 (5 bases). The clonotype comes from a man between 18 and 29 years old who received the YFV17D yellow fever vaccine. CDR3 DNA sequence: TGCGCCAGCAGCCAGACCCCGCAGGGTACCTACAATGAGCAGTTCTTC. Encoded protein: CASSQTPQGTYNEQFF.